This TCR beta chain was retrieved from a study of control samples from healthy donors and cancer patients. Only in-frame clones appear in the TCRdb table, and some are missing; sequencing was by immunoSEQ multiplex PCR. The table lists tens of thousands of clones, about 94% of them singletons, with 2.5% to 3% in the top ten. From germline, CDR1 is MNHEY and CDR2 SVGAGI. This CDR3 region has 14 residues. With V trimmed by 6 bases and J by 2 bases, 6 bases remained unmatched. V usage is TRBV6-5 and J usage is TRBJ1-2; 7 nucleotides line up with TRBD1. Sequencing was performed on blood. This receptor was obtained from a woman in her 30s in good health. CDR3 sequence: CASRNRGSNYGYTF. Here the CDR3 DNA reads TGTGCCAGCAGAAACAGGGGTTCGAACTATGGCTACACCTTC.